Sequencing of this TCR beta chain was carried out in a study of metastatic and nonmetastatic thyroid tumors. Across the study: Malignant and benign thyroid patients had repertoires compared in peripheral blood and tumor or nodule tissue.

As handled by the study authors: What underpinned the distant-metastasis classifier for papillary thyroid cancer was the set of CDR3 differences across clinicopathological groups. TCRdb called clones again from the PCR reads with MiXCR. TCRdb's processing, not the authors' own work, is the source of the V and J calls. The data show 30,000 to 40,000 clones, 35% seen once. No patient received treatment before thyroid surgery. The sequence came from a female donor with papillary thyroid cancer or a benign thyroid nodule (not recorded which). Some clones in this sample may be carry-over from other donors' samples. Input material: tumor tissue.

The CDR3: CSARGGRDYSNQPQHF. The CDR3 DNA reads TGCAGTGCTAGAGGTGGTCGAGATTATAGCAATCAGCCCCAGCATTTT. The rearrangement uses TRBV20-1 and TRBJ1-5; D call uncertain. Trimming took off 1 base at V and 0 bases at J, with 13 bases between the two ends. Germline loops: CDR1 DFQATT, CDR2 SNEGSKA (reference sequence). The CDR3 length is 16 residues.